This entry lists 10 T cell receptor beta chains sequenced from one sample in a study of cytomegalovirus exposure and HLA in healthy donors. The PCR ran on 60 Vbeta and 13 Jbeta primers. This table comes from immunoSEQ multiplex PCR, and its TCRdb copy is limited to in-frame clones, with some not included. Of about 210,000 clones detected, about 88% appear once; the ten largest clones hold around 0.31%. Sequencing was performed on PBMCs. The receptors derive from a woman aged 25 to 45 in good health and CMV-seronegative.

In this sample, this clone turned up a few times. The rearrangement uses TRBV5-1 and TRBJ2-3; TRBD2 might be the D (6 bases). This CDR3 has 16 residues. V was shortened by 3 bases and J by 0 bases, with 14 bases between the two germline ends. Germline lookup yields CDR1 SGHRS and CDR2 YFSETQ. CDR3 nucleotides: TGCGCCAGCAGCTGGAGGGGTGCTACTAGCACAGATACGCAGTATTTT. Residues: CASSWRGATSTDTQYF. The full variable domain, in which reference TRBV5-1 and TRBJ2-3 provide the parts outside the CDR3, is KAGVTQTPRYLIKTRGQQVTLSCSPISGHRSVSWYQQTPGQGLQFLFEYFSETQRNKGNFPGRFSGRQFSNSRSEMNVSTLELGDSALYLCASSWRGATSTDTQYFGPGTRLTVL.

The chain links TRBV11-2 to TRBJ2-1; weak D call: TRBD2 (5 bases). CDR1 is SGHAT and CDR2 is FQNNGV in the germline V gene. V lost 4 bases, J lost 4 bases, and 14 bases lay in between. CDR3 size: 15 residues. The CDR3, as DNA: TGTGCCAGCAGCTCGCCGACTATTGATTACAATGAGCAGTTCTTC. It is translated as CASSSPTIDYNEQFF.

This chain links TRBV4-1 with TRBJ2-7; the D gene is possibly TRBD1 (6 bases). V was pared by 4 bases and J by 4 bases, with 20 bases between. This CDR3 has 16 residues. Germline assignment: CDR1 MGHRA and CDR2 YSYEKL. The CDR3 bases are TGCGCCAGCAGCCCGAACTTACCGGGACAAGCATACGAGCAGTACTTC. It yields the protein CASSPNLPGQAYEQYF.

This clone showed up just once. This chain connects TRBV6-6 to TRBJ1-2; TRBD1 might be the D (6 bases). Between the trimmed V and J ends, which lost 5 bases and 6 bases, there was a span of 10 bases. The CDR3 runs to 12 residues. Germline V CDR1 and CDR2: MNHNY, SVGAGI (reference sequence). In DNA form, the CDR3 reads TGTGCCAGCAGTCTGAACAGGGATGGCTACACCTTC. This gives the protein CASSLNRDGYTF.

This sequence joins TRBV5-1 and TRBJ2-3; TRBD2 matches at 8 bases. The CDR3 runs 17 residues. Germline V gives CDR1 SGHRS, CDR2 YFSETQ. V trimming: 0 bases; J trimming: 0 bases; junction bases outside the gene matches: 6. CDR3 bases: TGCGCCAGCAGCTTGGATGGGGCTAGCGGGAGCACAGATACGCAGTATTTT. It specifies CASSLDGASGSTDTQYF.

The chain recombines TRBV5-1 with TRBJ1-4; D not certain. V was cut by 0 bases and J by 7 bases, with 13 bases left in between. This CDR3 has 15 amino acids. Germline CDR1 reads SGHRS; CDR2 reads YFSETQ. The CDR3 here is CASSLAGNGGEKLFF. The DNA for the CDR3 is TGCGCCAGCAGCTTGGCGGGTAATGGCGGTGAAAAACTGTTTTTT.

The chain employs TRBV10-3 and TRBJ1-5; no firm D call. The CDR3 has 17 amino acids. Germline V gene sequence: CDR1 ENHRY, CDR2 SYGVKD. V was clipped by 11 bases and J by 4 bases, with 27 bases between them. Here the CDR3 reads CAVLLFVVQVFNQPQHF. CDR3 in DNA: TGTGCCGTCCTACTCTTTGTGGTGCAGGTGTTTAATCAGCCCCAGCATTTT.

This chain uses TRBV5-1 with TRBJ2-7; 9 bases are a match to TRBD1. V gave up 0 bases and J gave up 9 bases; unmatched junction bases: 10. The CDR3 runs to 15 residues. Per the germline V gene, CDR1 is SGHRS and CDR2 is YFSETQ. CDR3 sequence (DNA): TGCGCCAGCAGCTTGGAAGGGACAGGGCTAGGGGGGCAGTACTTC. This translates into CASSLEGTGLGGQYF.

This rearrangement joins TRBV11-3 to TRBJ2-5; perhaps TRBD2 as D (7 bases). This CDR3 comprises 13 residues. With 5 bases removed from V and 5 bases from J, the gap between germline ends came to 12 bases. Germline V gives CDR1 SGHNT, CDR2 YENEEA. In nucleotides, the CDR3 is TGTGCCAGCAGCCGAGGGGGGGATGAGACCCAGTACTTC. This sequence encodes CASSRGGDETQYF.

The chain recombines TRBV7-9 with TRBJ2-7; the D gene is possibly TRBD2 (6 bases). The length of the CDR3 is 12 residues. V lost 5 bases and J 6 bases, leaving 11 bases between the germline ends. Germline V gives CDR1 SEHNR, CDR2 FQNEAQ (reference sequence). This chain's CDR3 is CASSGSRGEQYF. In DNA form, the CDR3 reads TGTGCCAGCAGCGGATCGCGGGGCGAGCAGTACTTC.